This entry describes one T cell receptor (beta chain). Its antigen is undetermined. This record comes from a study of T-cell reconstitution after alpha-beta-depleted transplantation in children. CDR3 size: 16 residues. V dropped 0 bases and J dropped 6; count of bases not matched to a gene: 7. CDR1 is LGHNA and CDR2 is YNFKEQ in the germline V gene. TCRbeta library construction was performed incorporating unique molecular identifiers. From the PCR reads, TCRdb called clonotypes with MiXCR, one entry per CDR3 protein. The sample lists some 460,000 distinct CDR3 sequences, about 17% occurring once. Study outcomes and limitations: The main origin of T-cell counts and diversity one year after transplant was newly produced T cells. Reported findings indicate that, about two months after transplant, alpha-beta T cells came from several hundred expanded clones, which were derived from non-depleted graft cells.

This sequence originates from a boy younger than two who had a stem cell transplant for Wiskott-Aldrich syndrome, so the T cells may come from the graft donor. The sample here was PBMCs, mostly from graft donor cells, taken 360 days after TCRalphabeta/CD19-depleted stem cell transplant. The chain links TRBV4-2 to TRBJ2-1, with 8 bases that match TRBD2. The CDR3 region has the DNA TGTGCCAGCAGCCAAGATCAAAGAACTAGCGGCAATGAGCAGTTCTTC. This translates into CASSQDQRTSGNEQFF.